Following are 25 T cell receptor beta chains from one sample sequenced in a study of T-cell memory formation after mild COVID-19. TCRdb processed the 5' RACE reads anew with MiXCR; each CDR3 protein has one entry. The data show about 360,000 distinct CDR3 sequences, with around an eighth seen just once and around 22% held by the top ten. Material: PBMCs or a T cell subset sorted from them (not recorded which). The receptors originated from a man between 18 and 35 years old who had mild COVID-19 (a few samples of this study predate the infection). Cell type and time point are not known.

The genes are TRBV7-2 and TRBJ2-7; TRBD2 might be the D (5 bases). The CDR3 sequence is 16 residues long. The germline gives CDR1 SGHTA, CDR2 FQGNSA. V lost 3 bases and J lost 0, with 15 bases in between. CDR3 region: CASSFLFAGSSYEQYF. CDR3 sequence (DNA): TGTGCCAGCAGCTTTCTCTTCGCGGGTAGCTCCTACGAGCAGTACTTC. Drawing the rest from reference TRBV7-2 and TRBJ2-7, the complete variable domain is GAGVSQSPSNKVTEKGKDVELRCDPISGHTALYWYRQSLGQGLEFLIYFQGNSAPDKSGLPSDRFSAERTGGSVSTLTIQRTQQEDSAVYLCASSFLFAGSSYEQYFGPGTRLTVT.

This clonotype was seen more than once but under ten times. CDR3 amino acids: CASSLPGGGGGYTF. DNA for the CDR3: TGTGCCAGCAGCTTGCCCGGGGGCGGCGGTGGCTACACCTTC. This chain links TRBV5-6 with TRBJ1-2; tentatively, D is TRBD1 (6 bases). CDR1 and CDR2 from the germline V gene are SGHDT and YYEEEE. This CDR3 region has 14 residues. The V gene lost 1 base and the J gene lost 7 bases, with 14 bases spanning the gap. The full variable domain, its missing parts supplied by reference TRBV5-6 and TRBJ1-2, is DAGVTQSPTHLIKTRGQQVTLRCSPKSGHDTVSWYQQALGQGPQFIFQYYEEEERQRGNFPDRFSGHQFPNYSSELNVNALLLGDSALYLCASSLPGGGGGYTFGSGTRLTVV.

A few counts support this clonotype. The V gene is TRBV12-3 or TRBV12-4, the J gene TRBJ2-2; D remains unclear. This CDR3 contains 14 residues. V was pared by 7 bases and J by 0 bases, with 9 bases between. This chain's CDR3 is CASIRLANTGELFF. In DNA form, the CDR3 reads TGTGCCAGCATACGCCTAGCGAACACCGGGGAGCTGTTTTTT.

This clonotype was seen only a few times. The chain is built from TRBV2 and TRBJ2-7, with D possibly TRBD2 on 6 matching bases. Trimming shortened V by 4 bases and J by 4 bases, and 14 bases separated the two germline ends. Germline values: CDR1 SNHLY, CDR2 FYNNEI. The CDR3 is 14 amino acids. The CDR3 region is CASSVLLARYEQYF. The CDR3 DNA reads as TGTGCCAGCAGTGTGTTGCTAGCGAGATACGAGCAGTACTTC.

V is TRBV20-1 and J is TRBJ1-2; 8 bases agree with TRBD1. With 3 bases clipped from V and 4 bases from J, the junction kept 1 base outside the gene matches. Germline V lookup: CDR1 DFQATT, CDR2 SNEGSKA (reference sequence). The CDR3 extends over 12 amino acids. The CDR3: CSASTGGYGYTF. In DNA form, the CDR3 reads TGCAGTGCTAGTACAGGGGGCTATGGCTACACCTTC.

This clonotype was recorded a few times. The chain is built from TRBV9 and TRBJ2-2; D is ambiguous. The CDR3 spans 14 residues. Germline V lookup: CDR1 SGDLS, CDR2 YYNGEE. The germline V and J ends were trimmed by 3 bases and 0 bases, with 6 bases remaining between them. CDR3 amino acids: CASSAPTNTGELFF. The CDR3 coding sequence is TGTGCCAGCAGCGCCCCCACGAACACCGGGGAGCTGTTTTTT.

The rearrangement joins TRBV6-2 or TRBV6-3 to TRBJ1-5; tentative D call: TRBD1 (5 bases). Trimming took off 6 bases at V and 4 bases at J, with 19 bases between the two ends. CDR3 length: 16 residues. Germline-derived CDR1 and CDR2 are MNHEY and SVGEGT. The CDR3 DNA reads as TGTGCCAGCAGCCGACCCGGGACCGCGGTTAATCAGCCCCAGCATTTT. The encoded protein is CASSRPGTAVNQPQHF.

The V and J genes are TRBV19 and TRBJ1-5; D is ambiguous. The CDR3 loop spans 15 amino acids. V was trimmed by 5 bases and J by 0 bases, leaving 11 bases between them. Germline V gene lookup returns CDR1 LNHDA and CDR2 SQIVND (reference sequence). The CDR3 region has the DNA TGTGCCAGTAGTTCGCTAACCGTTAGCAATCAGCCCCAGCATTTT. This encodes CASSSLTVSNQPQHF.

The V and J genes are TRBV6-5 and TRBJ2-7; the D is unclear. This CDR3 contains 12 residues. V was cut by 8 bases and J by 2 bases, with 10 bases left in between. The germline CDR1 and CDR2 sequences are MNHEY and SVGAGI. Here the CDR3 reads CASRDPAYEQYF. CDR3 nucleotides: TGTGCCAGCCGAGACCCGGCCTACGAGCAGTACTTC.

This clonotype has more than one count but fewer than ten. The chain is built from TRBV29-1 and TRBJ1-4, with 8 bases lining up with TRBD1. CDR1 is SQVTM and CDR2 is ANQGSEA in the germline V gene. V was pared by 7 bases and J by 5 bases, with 6 bases of the junction left unmatched. There are 13 residues in the CDR3. In nucleotides, the CDR3 is TGCAGCGGAATCCGACAGGGGAATGAAAAACTGTTTTTT. It translates to CSGIRQGNEKLFF.

This clonotype was picked up a small number of times. The rearrangement links TRBV28 to TRBJ2-1; TRBD2 agrees at 13 bases. Germline CDR1 reads MDHEN; CDR2 reads SYDVKM. This CDR3 has 14 residues. Trimming cost V 6 bases and J 5 bases; bases outside gene matches: 1. The CDR3 loop is CASRGLAGNNEQFF. CDR3 bases: TGTGCCAGCAGGGGACTAGCGGGGAACAATGAGCAGTTCTTC.

This clonotype was seen ten or more times. The gene calls are TRBV7-2 and TRBJ1-2; no firm D call. CDR3 size: 14 residues. CDR1 and CDR2 (germline): SGHTA, FQGNSA. V lost 1 base, J lost 6 bases, and 12 bases lay in between. In DNA, the CDR3 is TGTGCCAGCAGCTTAGGGCCGCCTGGGGATGGCTACACCTTC. It translates to CASSLGPPGDGYTF.

The chain couples TRBV4-1 to TRBJ1-1, with D perhaps TRBD1 (5 bases). The CDR3 is 14 residues long. Trimming left V 1 base short and J 5 bases short, with 11 bases between. Germline CDR1 reads MGHRA; CDR2 reads YSYEKL. In DNA, the CDR3 is TGCGCCAGCAGCCAAGGAGGGGTTCAGACTGAAGCTTTCTTT. This translates into CASSQGGVQTEAFF.

This clonotype has more than one count but fewer than ten. V and J are TRBV6-2 or TRBV6-3 and TRBJ1-5, with D hard to call. The CDR3 is 13 amino acids. The V end was cut by 4 bases, the J end by 4 bases, with 8 bases between. Germline lookup yields CDR1 MNHEY and CDR2 SVGEGT. The CDR3 spells CASSSTGNQPQHF. In nucleotides, the CDR3 is TGTGCCAGCAGTTCGACGGGGAATCAGCCCCAGCATTTT.

This clonotype was detected only a few times. The rearrangement joins TRBV20-1 to TRBJ2-3; the match to TRBD1 covers 11 bases. The CDR3 consists of 15 residues. Germline CDR1 and CDR2: DFQATT and SNEGSKA (reference sequence). CDR3 amino acids: CGGQGSGQGEDTQYF. DNA for the CDR3: TGCGGGGGACAGGGTTCGGGACAGGGGGAAGATACGCAGTATTTT.

The chain uses TRBV12-3 or TRBV12-4 and TRBJ2-6; no clear D gene. There are 14 residues in the CDR3. V shed 6 bases and J shed 0 bases, with 6 bases lying between them. The DNA of the CDR3 is TGTGCCAGCAGACGTCCCTCTGGGGCCAACGTCCTGACTTTC. It translates to CASRRPSGANVLTF.

The table lists this clonotype with a few counts. The chain carries TRBV19 and TRBJ2-1; 7 bases map to TRBD1. Germline lookup yields CDR1 LNHDA and CDR2 SQIVND (reference sequence). V gave up 5 bases and J gave up 2 bases; unmatched junction bases: 6. The CDR3 extends over 15 amino acids. The CDR3 sequence: CASSPRDSPYNEQFF. For the CDR3, the DNA is TGTGCCAGTAGTCCCCGGGACAGCCCCTACAATGAGCAGTTCTTC. The variable domain in full, with the rest retrieved from reference TRBV19 and TRBJ2-1, is DGGITQSPKYLFRKEGQNVTLSCEQNLNHDAMYWYRQDPGQGLRLIYYSQIVNDFQKGDIAEGYSVSREKKESFPLTVTSAQKNPTAFYLCASSPRDSPYNEQFFGPGTRLTVL.

The rearrangement uses TRBV20-1 and TRBJ2-1; TRBD2 matches at 10 bases. The V segment lost 5 bases and the J segment 7 bases; nucleotides outside the gene matches: 8. Looked up from germline, CDR1 is DFQATT and CDR2 is SNEGSKA (reference sequence). The CDR3 runs to 14 residues. In nucleotides, the CDR3 is TGCAGTGCTCCTGAGACTAGCGGGTCGAATGAGCAGTTCTTC. It specifies CSAPETSGSNEQFF.

This clonotype has a handful of counts. The CDR3 region is CASSQGRGGQFF. The CDR3 DNA follows: TGTGCCAGCAGCCAAGGGCGGGGGGGGCAGTTCTTC. The chain recombines TRBV7-3 with TRBJ2-1, with TRBD2 matching 9 bases. The CDR3 length is 12 residues. The J segment lost 12 bases and the V segment lost 5 bases, leaving 5 bases of the junction unmatched. The germline V gene has CDR1 SGHTA and CDR2 FQGTGA.

This clonotype was seen only a few times. This chain uses TRBV12-3 or TRBV12-4 with TRBJ2-7; TRBD1 matches 7 bases. V was pared by 3 bases and J by 1 base, with 15 bases of the junction left unmatched. The CDR3 totals 18 residues. The DNA for the CDR3 is TGTGCCAGCAGTTTTAATCTCGGCTGGGGGACAGAATCCTACGAGCAGTACTTC. Amino acids: CASSFNLGWGTESYEQYF.

The chain employs TRBV20-1 and TRBJ2-1; D is tentatively TRBD1 or TRBD2 (5 bases each). This CDR3 has 15 amino acids. Trimming took off 0 bases at V and 10 bases at J, with 19 bases between the two ends. Per the germline V gene, CDR1 is DFQATT and CDR2 is SNEGSKA (reference sequence). The CDR3 region has the DNA TGCAGTGCTAGAGACCCGAGGGACGCCTGGGACGAGCAGTTCTTC. It encodes CSARDPRDAWDEQFF.

This chain connects TRBV15 to TRBJ2-5; D unclear. The V gene's germline CDR1 is LNHNV and CDR2 YYDKDF (reference sequence). The CDR3 has 15 amino acids. The V end lost 0 bases, the J end lost 1 base, and 9 bases lay between the germline ends. This CDR3 reads CATSRDRTTQETQYF. The CDR3 region has the DNA TGTGCCACCAGCAGAGATCGGACCACCCAAGAGACCCAGTACTTC.

This clonotype was observed many times. The V call is TRBV12-3 or TRBV12-4, the J call TRBJ2-3, with D maybe TRBD1 (6 bases). V was trimmed by 7 bases and J by 5 bases, leaving 10 bases between them. The CDR3 length is 12 residues. The CDR3 here is CASTSQGDTQYF. Here the CDR3 DNA reads TGTGCCAGCACCTCACAGGGAGATACGCAGTATTTT.

In its sample, this clonotype was seen a few times. V usage is TRBV4-2 and J usage is TRBJ1-6; D is unresolved. Germline V gives CDR1 LGHNA, CDR2 YNFKEQ. The CDR3 consists of 15 residues. Trimming removed 3 bases from V and 8 bases from J, with 14 bases in between. The CDR3 DNA is TGTGCCAGCAGCCAGAGTCAGTCAGCAGATTCACCCCTCCACTTT. Amino acids: CASSQSQSADSPLHF.

This clonotype was found a few times. The CDR3 region is CASSSTQGRGEAFF. As DNA, the CDR3 is TGTGCCAGCAGCTCAACACAGGGGCGGGGTGAAGCTTTCTTT. The rearrangement joins TRBV7-2 to TRBJ1-1; TRBD1 matches 7 bases. Per germline, CDR1 SGHTA and CDR2 FQGNSA. J gave up 7 bases and V 4 bases, and 9 bases lay outside the gene matches. This CDR3 has 14 residues.